These T cell receptor beta chains were read from a single sample in a study of CD8 T cells in Susac syndrome. TCRdb re-called the immunoSEQ multiplex PCR reads through MiXCR, storing one row per CDR3 protein. This repertoire shows about 300,000 distinct CDR3 sequences, roughly 81% found once; its top ten account for approximately 0.11%. Sequencing was carried out using CD8+ T cells from PBMCs. The receptors were gathered from a human donor with multiple sclerosis. The CDR3 runs from the conserved cysteine through the conserved F or W. The order of the fields is clone size, V gene, D gene, J gene, CDR3 protein, CDR3 DNA. The D gene is left open where the match is weak. Clone size is shown for a subset of rows, as once, few, many or a class of expanded clone.

.	TRBV9	.	TRBJ2-7	CASSVAAGASYEQYF	TGTGCCAGCAGCGTAGCTGCCGGGGCCTCCTACGAGCAGTACTTC
.	TRBV7-9	TRBD1	TRBJ2-7	CASSLYLGQGFEQYF	TGTGCCAGCAGCTTATATCTGGGACAGGGATTCGAGCAGTACTTC
.	TRBV7-9	.	TRBJ2-4	CASSLDWGTSNIQYF	TGTGCCAGCAGCTTAGACTGGGGGACCAGCAACATTCAGTACTTC
.	TRBV6-1	TRBD1	TRBJ1-1	CASRPWDRENTEAFF	TGTGCCAGCCGGCCTTGGGACAGGGAAAACACTGAAGCTTTCTTT
.	TRBV29-1	.	TRBJ1-1	CSVDLLGTEAFF	TGCAGCGTTGACCTCCTAGGGACTGAAGCTTTCTTT
.	TRBV27	.	TRBJ1-2	CASSYSPRGSYGYTF	TGTGCCAGCAGTTATTCCCCTCGGGGCTCCTATGGCTACACCTTC
.	TRBV2	.	TRBJ2-1	CASPVQALVGYNEQFF	TGTGCCAGTCCCGTTCAGGCACTAGTGGGTTACAATGAGCAGTTCTTC
.	TRBV11-1	.	TRBJ1-6	CASSEGVGWDNSPLHF	TGTGCCAGCAGCGAGGGCGTCGGGTGGGATAATTCACCCCTCCACTTT
.	TRBV11-2	TRBD2	TRBJ2-7	CASSLIASGSSYEQYF	TGTGCCAGCAGCTTAATAGCTAGCGGGAGCTCCTACGAGCAGTACTTC
.	TRBV28	TRBD2	TRBJ2-1	CASDSGTSGLNEQFF	TGTGCCAGCGATTCCGGGACTAGCGGGTTGAATGAGCAGTTCTTC
.	TRBV2	.	TRBJ2-7	CASSEGHGFLILYEQYF	TGTGCCAGCAGTGAAGGACACGGGTTTCTAATCCTCTACGAGCAGTACTTC
once	TRBV19	.	TRBJ2-1	CASSIVPGRAYNEQFF	TGTGCCAGTAGTATTGTCCCAGGTCGGGCCTACAATGAGCAGTTCTTC
.	TRBV7-9	.	TRBJ2-1	CASSLGASAYSYNEQFF	TGTGCCAGCAGCTTAGGGGCTAGCGCTTACTCCTACAATGAGCAGTTCTTC
.	TRBV29-1	TRBD1	TRBJ1-2	CSVEARGLNYGYTF	TGCAGCGTTGAAGCTAGGGGGCTTAACTATGGCTACACCTTC
once	TRBV7-3	.	TRBJ2-7	CASSFDGGTSYEQYF	TGTGCCAGCAGCTTTGACGGCGGGACCTCCTACGAGCAGTACTTC
.	TRBV14	.	TRBJ1-2	CASSQDRRGIHGYTF	TGTGCCAGCAGCCAAGATCGCCGGGGAATTCATGGCTACACCTTC
.	TRBV19	TRBD2	TRBJ2-1	CASRASGFYEQFF	TGTGCCAGTAGGGCTAGCGGGTTCTATGAGCAGTTCTTC
once	TRBV30	.	TRBJ2-7	CAWSLRTRAEGYEQYF	TGTGCCTGGAGTCTAAGGACGAGGGCGGAGGGCTACGAGCAGTACTTC
.	TRBV27	.	TRBJ1-5	CASSPGQTNQPQHF	TGTGCCAGCAGTCCTGGACAGACCAATCAGCCCCAGCATTTT
.	TRBV7-8	TRBD2	TRBJ2-1	CASSLGRGSHNEQFF	TGTGCCAGCAGCTTAGGTCGCGGGAGCCACAATGAGCAGTTCTTC
.	TRBV11-1	TRBD2	TRBJ2-3	CASSPQRPRRTSVSTDTQYF	TGTGCCAGCAGCCCCCAAAGGCCACGCCGGACTAGCGTAAGCACAGATACGCAGTATTTT
.	TRBV20-1	TRBD2	TRBJ2-1	CSARQREGYNEQFF	TGCAGTGCAAGACAGCGGGAGGGCTACAATGAGCAGTTCTTC
.	TRBV4-1	.	TRBJ1-5	CASSQGPDNQPQHF	TGCGCCAGCAGCCAAGGTCCGGACAATCAGCCCCAGCATTTT
.	TRBV3-1	TRBD1	TRBJ1-5	CASSAQGVNQPQHF	TGTGCCAGCAGCGCTCAGGGGGTCAATCAGCCCCAGCATTTT
.	TRBV9	.	TRBJ2-7	CASSVGSAITYEQYF	TGTGCCAGCAGCGTAGGGTCAGCGATTACCTACGAGCAGTACTTC
.	TRBV29-1	.	TRBJ1-1	CSVGVGLAFF	TGCAGCGTTGGGGTAGGGTTAGCTTTCTTT
.	TRBV27	TRBD2	TRBJ2-5	CASSFYLPGLAGETQYF	TGTGCCAGCAGTTTTTACCTACCGGGACTAGCGGGAGAGACCCAGTACTTC
.	TRBV19	.	TRBJ1-2	CATFTGYGYTF	TGTGCCACCTTTACAGGTTATGGCTACACCTTC
.	TRBV30	.	TRBJ2-7	CAWSVIQRTYEQYF	TGTGCCTGGAGTGTAATTCAGAGAACCTACGAGCAGTACTTC
.	TRBV9	.	TRBJ1-2	CASSSRYGYTF	TGTGCCAGCAGCTCCCGGTATGGCTACACCTTC
.	TRBV29-1	TRBD1	TRBJ1-1	CSVVGRGQGDTEAFF	TGCAGCGTTGTTGGCAGGGGGCAAGGAGACACTGAAGCTTTCTTT
.	TRBV18	TRBD2	TRBJ2-7	CASSPSSGGSSSYEQYF	TGTGCCAGCTCACCGTCTAGCGGAGGTTCTAGCTCCTACGAGCAGTACTTC
.	TRBV7-3	TRBD2	TRBJ2-7	CASSEAGSEQYF	TGTGCCAGCAGCGAAGCGGGGTCCGAGCAGTACTTC
few	TRBV2	.	TRBJ1-5	CASKQGNQPQHF	TGTGCCAGCAAACAGGGCAATCAGCCCCAGCATTTT
.	TRBV27	.	TRBJ2-7	CASSFQNLGEQYF	TGTGCCAGCAGTTTCCAGAATCTCGGCGAGCAGTACTTC
once	TRBV24-1	TRBD1	TRBJ2-7	CATSATGESYEQYF	TGTGCCACCAGCGCGACAGGGGAGTCCTACGAGCAGTACTTC
.	TRBV6-1	.	TRBJ1-5	CASNTYRDSNQPQHF	TGTGCCAGCAATACGTACAGAGATAGCAATCAGCCCCAGCATTTT
.	TRBV2	TRBD1	TRBJ2-2	CASFTGQGNTGELFF	TGTGCCAGCTTTACGGGACAGGGTAACACCGGGGAGCTGTTTTTT
.	TRBV24-1	.	TRBJ2-3	CATSDFTGGVHEDTQYF	TGTGCCACCAGTGATTTCACAGGGGGGGTTCACGAAGATACGCAGTATTTT
.	TRBV4-1	.	TRBJ1-1	CASRGARAFF	TGCGCCAGCAGGGGGGCGCGGGCTTTCTTT
.	TRBV11-2	.	TRBJ1-1	CASRSQVNTEAFF	TGTGCCAGCAGGTCCCAGGTGAACACTGAAGCTTTCTTT
.	TRBV7-3	.	TRBJ2-3	CASSRIRRGTDTQYF	TGTGCCAGCAGCCGGATTCGTCGGGGTACAGATACGCAGTATTTT
.	TRBV15	TRBD1	TRBJ1-1	CATSRGFRTGIVGHEAFF	TGTGCCACCAGCAGAGGTTTCCGGACAGGGATAGTAGGGCATGAAGCTTTCTTT
.	TRBV29-1	.	TRBJ2-2	CSATLGELFF	TGCAGCGCAACACTCGGGGAGCTGTTTTTT
.	TRBV27	.	TRBJ2-7	CASSLTGLDEQYF	TGTGCCAGCAGTTTAACAGGTCTCGACGAGCAGTACTTC
.	TRBV7-9	.	TRBJ2-6	CASSLGNNVLTF	TGTGCCAGCAGCTTAGGCAACAACGTCCTGACTTTC
.	TRBV23-1	TRBD2	TRBJ2-3	CASSRRTSGAGGIPDTDTQYF	TGCGCCAGCAGTCGAAGGACTAGTGGTGCTGGCGGGATCCCGGACACAGATACGCAGTATTTT
.	TRBV10-3	.	TRBJ2-1	CATRRGRAYNEQFF	TGTGCCACCCGAAGGGGGAGAGCCTACAATGAGCAGTTCTTC
.	TRBV3-1	.	TRBJ2-3	CASSQDPPLRPDTQYF	TGTGCCAGCAGCCAAGATCCCCCTCTAAGGCCAGATACGCAGTATTTT
.	TRBV29-1	.	TRBJ1-1	CSVDRTHEAFF	TGCAGCGTTGACCGAACGCATGAAGCTTTCTTT
few	TRBV27	TRBD1	TRBJ2-5	CASRGQGQETQYF	TGTGCCAGCAGGGGACAGGGCCAAGAGACCCAGTACTTC
.	TRBV6-1	.	TRBJ2-5	CASGQVRHLHKETQYF	TGTGCCAGCGGTCAAGTAAGACACCTGCACAAAGAGACCCAGTACTTC
.	TRBV7-9	TRBD2	TRBJ2-7	CASSGRRLAGTYEQYF	TGTGCCAGCAGCGGTCGTCGACTAGCGGGAACCTACGAGCAGTACTTC
.	TRBV19	.	TRBJ2-1	CASTWRGKGLDEQFF	TGTGCCAGTACATGGAGGGGGAAGGGGTTAGATGAGCAGTTCTTC
.	TRBV6-2/TRBV6-3	.	TRBJ2-3	CASGGQLYSTDTQYF	TGTGCCAGCGGCGGACAGCTTTATAGCACAGATACGCAGTATTTT